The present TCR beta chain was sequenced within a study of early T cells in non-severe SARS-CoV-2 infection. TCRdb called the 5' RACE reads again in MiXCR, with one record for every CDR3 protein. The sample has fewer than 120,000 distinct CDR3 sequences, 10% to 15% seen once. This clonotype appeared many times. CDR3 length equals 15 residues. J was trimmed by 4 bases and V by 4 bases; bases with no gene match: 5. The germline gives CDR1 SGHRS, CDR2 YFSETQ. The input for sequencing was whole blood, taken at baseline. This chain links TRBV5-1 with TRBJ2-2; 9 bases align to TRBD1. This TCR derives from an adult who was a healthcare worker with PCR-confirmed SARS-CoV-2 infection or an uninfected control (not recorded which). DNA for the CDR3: TGCGCCAGCAGCATCGGACAGGGGAGCACCGGGGAGCTGTTTTTT. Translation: CASSIGQGSTGELFF.